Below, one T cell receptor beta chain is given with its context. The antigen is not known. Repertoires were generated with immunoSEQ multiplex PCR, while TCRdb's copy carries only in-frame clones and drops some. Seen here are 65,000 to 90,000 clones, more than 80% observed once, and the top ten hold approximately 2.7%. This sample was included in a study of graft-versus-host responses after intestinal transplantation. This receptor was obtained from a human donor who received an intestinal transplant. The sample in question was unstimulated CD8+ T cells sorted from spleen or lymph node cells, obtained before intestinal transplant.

CDR3 sequence reads: CASSPGTGEQYF. The CDR3 DNA is TGTGCCAGCAGCCCGGGGACAGGGGAGCAGTACTTC. The chain is built from TRBV5-4 and TRBJ2-7; TRBD1 agrees at 9 bases. Germline loops: CDR1 SGHNT, CDR2 YYREEE (reference sequence). The CDR3 extends over 12 amino acids. V lost 4 bases, J lost 7 bases, and 3 bases stayed unmatched.